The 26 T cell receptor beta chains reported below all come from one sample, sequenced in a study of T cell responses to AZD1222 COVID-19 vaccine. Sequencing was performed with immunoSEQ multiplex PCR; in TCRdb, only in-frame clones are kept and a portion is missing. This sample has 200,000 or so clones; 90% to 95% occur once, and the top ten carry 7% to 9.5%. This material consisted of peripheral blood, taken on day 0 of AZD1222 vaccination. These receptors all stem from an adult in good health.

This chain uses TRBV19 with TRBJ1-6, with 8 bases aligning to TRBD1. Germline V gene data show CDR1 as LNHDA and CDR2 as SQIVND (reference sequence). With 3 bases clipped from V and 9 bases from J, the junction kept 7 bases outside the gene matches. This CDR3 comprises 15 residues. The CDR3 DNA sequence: TGTGCCAGTAGTATCGCGCGGGACAGGATTTCACCCCTCCACTTT. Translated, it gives CASSIARDRISPLHF.

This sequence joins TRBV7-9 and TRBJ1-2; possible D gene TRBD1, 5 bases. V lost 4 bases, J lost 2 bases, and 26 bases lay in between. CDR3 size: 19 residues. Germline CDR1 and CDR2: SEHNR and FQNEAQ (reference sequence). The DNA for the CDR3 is TGTGCCAGCAGCTCAGAAACATTGGGGCGCGGGGCTTGGAACTATGGCTACACCTTC. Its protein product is CASSSETLGRGAWNYGYTF.

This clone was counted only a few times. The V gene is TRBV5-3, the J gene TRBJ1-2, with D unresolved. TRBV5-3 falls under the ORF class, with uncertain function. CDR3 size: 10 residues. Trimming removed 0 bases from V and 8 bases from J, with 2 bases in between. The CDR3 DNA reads TGTGCCAGAAGCTTGGTAGGCTACACCTTC. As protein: CARSLVGYTF.

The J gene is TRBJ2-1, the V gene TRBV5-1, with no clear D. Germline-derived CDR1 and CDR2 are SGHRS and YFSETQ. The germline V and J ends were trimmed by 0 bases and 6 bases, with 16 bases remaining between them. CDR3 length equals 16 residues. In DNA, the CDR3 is TGCGCCAGCAGCTTGGAGGTCTCACCCTACCTCAATGAGCAGTTCTTC. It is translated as CASSLEVSPYLNEQFF.

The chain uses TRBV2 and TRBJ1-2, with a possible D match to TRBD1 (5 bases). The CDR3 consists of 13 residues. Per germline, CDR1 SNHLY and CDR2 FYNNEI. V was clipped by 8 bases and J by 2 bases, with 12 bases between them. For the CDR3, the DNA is TGTGCCAGCCGCCTGGGGGAAAACTATGGCTACACCTTC. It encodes CASRLGENYGYTF.

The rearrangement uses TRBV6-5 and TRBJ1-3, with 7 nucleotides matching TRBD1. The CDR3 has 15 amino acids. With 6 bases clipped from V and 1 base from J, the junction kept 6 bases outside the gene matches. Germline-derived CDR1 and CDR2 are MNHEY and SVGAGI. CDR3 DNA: TGTGCCAGCAGCCTTGACAGGGCATCTGGAAACACCATATATTTT. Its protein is CASSLDRASGNTIYF.

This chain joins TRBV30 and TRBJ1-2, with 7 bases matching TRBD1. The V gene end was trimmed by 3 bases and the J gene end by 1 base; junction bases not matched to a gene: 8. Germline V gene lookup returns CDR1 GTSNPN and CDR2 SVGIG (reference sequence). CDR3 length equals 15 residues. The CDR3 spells CAWRIPGTVNYGYTF. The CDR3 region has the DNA TGTGCCTGGAGAATCCCCGGGACAGTTAACTATGGCTACACCTTC. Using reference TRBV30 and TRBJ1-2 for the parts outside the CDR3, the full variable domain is SQTIHQWPATLVQPVGSPLSLECTVEGTSNPNLYWYRQAAGRGLQLLFYSVGIGQISSEVPQNLSASRPQDRQFILSSKKLLLSDSGFYLCAWRIPGTVNYGYTFGSGTRLTVV.

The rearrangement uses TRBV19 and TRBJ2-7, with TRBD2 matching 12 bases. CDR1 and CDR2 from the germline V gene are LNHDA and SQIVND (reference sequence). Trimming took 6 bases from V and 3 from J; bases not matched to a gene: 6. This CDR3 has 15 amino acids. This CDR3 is CASSPSGRALYEQYF. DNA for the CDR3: TGTGCCAGTAGCCCTAGCGGGAGGGCCCTCTACGAGCAGTACTTC. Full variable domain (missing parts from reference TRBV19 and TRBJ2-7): DGGITQSPKYLFRKEGQNVTLSCEQNLNHDAMYWYRQDPGQGLRLIYYSQIVNDFQKGDIAEGYSVSREKKESFPLTVTSAQKNPTAFYLCASSPSGRALYEQYFGPGTRLTVT.

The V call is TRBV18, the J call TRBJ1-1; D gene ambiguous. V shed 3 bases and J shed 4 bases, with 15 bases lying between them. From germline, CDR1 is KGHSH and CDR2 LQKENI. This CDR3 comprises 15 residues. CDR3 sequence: CASSPFPRASTEAFF. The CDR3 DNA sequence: TGTGCCAGCTCACCGTTTCCCCGTGCAAGCACTGAAGCTTTCTTT.

The CDR3 nucleotides are TGTGCCACCCCAGGACAGTCCAGGTATAGCAATCAGCCCCAGCATTTT. This gives the protein CATPGQSRYSNQPQHF. The chain links TRBV24-1 to TRBJ1-5, with D possibly being TRBD1 (6 bases). Germline lookup yields CDR1 KGHDR and CDR2 SFDVKD. V was cut by 9 bases and J by 0 bases, with 17 bases left in between. The CDR3 extends over 16 amino acids.

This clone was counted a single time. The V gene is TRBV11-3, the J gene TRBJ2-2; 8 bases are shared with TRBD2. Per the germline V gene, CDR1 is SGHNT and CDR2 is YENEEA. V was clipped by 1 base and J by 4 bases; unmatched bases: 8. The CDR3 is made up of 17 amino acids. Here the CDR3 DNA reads TGTGCCAGCAGCTTAGGGGCCGGGACTAGTTCCACCGGGGAGCTGTTTTTT. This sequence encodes CASSLGAGTSSTGELFF.

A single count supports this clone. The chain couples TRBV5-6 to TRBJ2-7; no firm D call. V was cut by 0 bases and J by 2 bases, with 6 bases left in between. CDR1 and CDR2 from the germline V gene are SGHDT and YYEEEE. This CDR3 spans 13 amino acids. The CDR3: CASSLAGPYEQYF. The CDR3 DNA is TGTGCCAGCAGCTTGGCCGGGCCCTACGAGCAGTACTTC.

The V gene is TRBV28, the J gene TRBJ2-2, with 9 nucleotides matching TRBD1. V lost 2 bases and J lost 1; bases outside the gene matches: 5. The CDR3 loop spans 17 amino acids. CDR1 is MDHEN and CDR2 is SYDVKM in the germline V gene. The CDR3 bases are TGTGCCAGCAGTTTAGTGGACAGGGGATTGAACACCGGGGAGCTGTTTTTT. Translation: CASSLVDRGLNTGELFF.

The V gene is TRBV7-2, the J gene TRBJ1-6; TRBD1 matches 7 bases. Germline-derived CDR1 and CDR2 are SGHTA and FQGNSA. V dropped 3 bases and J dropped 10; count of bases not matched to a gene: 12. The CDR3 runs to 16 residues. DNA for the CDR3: TGTGCCAGCAGCTTCCCGACAGGGAGGGTTTGGTCACCCCTCCACTTT. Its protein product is CASSFPTGRVWSPLHF. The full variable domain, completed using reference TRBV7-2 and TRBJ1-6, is GAGVSQSPSNKVTEKGKDVELRCDPISGHTALYWYRQSLGQGLEFLIYFQGNSAPDKSGLPSDRFSAERTGGSVSTLTIQRTQQEDSAVYLCASSFPTGRVWSPLHFGNGTRLTVT.

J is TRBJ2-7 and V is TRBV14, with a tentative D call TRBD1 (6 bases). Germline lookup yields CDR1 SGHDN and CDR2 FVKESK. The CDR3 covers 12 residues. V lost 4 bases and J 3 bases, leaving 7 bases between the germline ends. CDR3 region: CASSLDSYEQYF. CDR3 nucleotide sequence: TGTGCCAGCAGCCTGGACAGCTACGAGCAGTACTTC.

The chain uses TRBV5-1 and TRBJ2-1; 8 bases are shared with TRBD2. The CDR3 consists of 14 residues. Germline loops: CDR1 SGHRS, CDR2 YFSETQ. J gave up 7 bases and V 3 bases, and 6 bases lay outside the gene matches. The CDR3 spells CASSSHGTSNEQFF. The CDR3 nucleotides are TGCGCCAGCAGCTCTCATGGGACTAGTAATGAGCAGTTCTTC.

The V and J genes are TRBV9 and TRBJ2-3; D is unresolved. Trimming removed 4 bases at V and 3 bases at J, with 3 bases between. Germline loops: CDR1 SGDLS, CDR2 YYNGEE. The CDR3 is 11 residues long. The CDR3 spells CASSFTDTQYF. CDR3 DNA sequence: TGTGCCAGCAGCTTTACAGATACGCAGTATTTT.

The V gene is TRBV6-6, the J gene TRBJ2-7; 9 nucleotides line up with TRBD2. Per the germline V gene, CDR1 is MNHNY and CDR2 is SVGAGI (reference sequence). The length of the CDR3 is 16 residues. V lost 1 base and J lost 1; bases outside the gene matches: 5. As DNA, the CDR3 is TGTGCCAGCAGTTACTTCCGGACTAGCGCATCCTACGAGCAGTACTTC. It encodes CASSYFRTSASYEQYF.

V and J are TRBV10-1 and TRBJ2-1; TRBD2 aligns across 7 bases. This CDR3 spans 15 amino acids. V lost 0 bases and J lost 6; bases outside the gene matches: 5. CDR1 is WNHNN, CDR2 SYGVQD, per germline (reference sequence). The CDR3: CASSESAGPSNEQFF. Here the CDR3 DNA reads TGCGCCAGCAGTGAGTCAGCGGGACCTAGCAATGAGCAGTTCTTC.

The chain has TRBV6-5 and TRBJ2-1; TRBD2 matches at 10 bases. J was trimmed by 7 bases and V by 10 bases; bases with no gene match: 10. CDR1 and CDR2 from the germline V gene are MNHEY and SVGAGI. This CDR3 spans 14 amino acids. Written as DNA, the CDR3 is TGTGCCACCGCTAGCGGGAGTATCGGAAATGAGCAGTTCTTC. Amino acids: CATASGSIGNEQFF.

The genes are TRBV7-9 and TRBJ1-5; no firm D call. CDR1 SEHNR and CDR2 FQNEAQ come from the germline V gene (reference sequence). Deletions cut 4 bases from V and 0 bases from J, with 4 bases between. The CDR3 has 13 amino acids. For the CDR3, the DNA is TGTGCCAGCAGCTCCGGTAGCAATCAGCCCCAGCATTTT. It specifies CASSSGSNQPQHF.

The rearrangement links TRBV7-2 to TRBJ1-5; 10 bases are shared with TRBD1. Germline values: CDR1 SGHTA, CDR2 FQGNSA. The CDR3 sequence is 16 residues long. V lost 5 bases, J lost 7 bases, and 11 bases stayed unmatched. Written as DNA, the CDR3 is TGTGCCAGCAGCCTCGGGACAGGGGCGCCTATCCAGCCCCAGCATTTT. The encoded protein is CASSLGTGAPIQPQHF.

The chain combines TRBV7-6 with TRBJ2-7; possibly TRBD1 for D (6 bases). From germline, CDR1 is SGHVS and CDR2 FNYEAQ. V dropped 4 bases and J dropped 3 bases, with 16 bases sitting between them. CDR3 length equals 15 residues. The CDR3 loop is CASSSLGGGNYEQYF. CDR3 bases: TGTGCCAGCAGCTCACTAGGGGGTGGAAACTACGAGCAGTACTTC.

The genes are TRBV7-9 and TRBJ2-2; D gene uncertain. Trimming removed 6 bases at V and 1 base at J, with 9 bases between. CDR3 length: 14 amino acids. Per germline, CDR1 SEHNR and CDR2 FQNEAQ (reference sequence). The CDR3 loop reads CASRTHQNTGELFF. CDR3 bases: TGTGCCAGCAGAACACATCAGAACACCGGGGAGCTGTTTTTT. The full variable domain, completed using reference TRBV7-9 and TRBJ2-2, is DTGVSQNPRHKITKRGQNVTFRCDPISEHNRLYWYRQTLGQGPEFLTYFQNEAQLEKSRLLSDRFSAERPKGSFSTLEIQRTEQGDSAMYLCASRTHQNTGELFFGEGSRLTVL.

CDR3 sequence: CASRVPDSLYEQYF. Written as DNA, the CDR3 is TGTGCCAGCAGGGTACCGGACAGCCTCTACGAGCAGTACTTC. This chain uses TRBV2 with TRBJ2-7, with a tentative D call TRBD1 (6 bases). V was trimmed by 6 bases and J by 3 bases, leaving 15 bases between them. Germline CDR1 reads SNHLY; CDR2 reads FYNNEI. The CDR3 sequence is 14 residues long.

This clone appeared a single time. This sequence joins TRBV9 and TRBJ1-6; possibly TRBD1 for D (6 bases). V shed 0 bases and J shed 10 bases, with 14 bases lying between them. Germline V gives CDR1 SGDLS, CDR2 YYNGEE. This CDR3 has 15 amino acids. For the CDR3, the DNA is TGTGCCAGCAGCGTAGGCAGGGGCCTGCGGTCACCCCTCCACTTT. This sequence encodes CASSVGRGLRSPLHF.